Presented here are 8 T cell receptor beta chains from one specimen sequenced in a study of high-grade serous ovarian cancer treatment subgroups. Tumor samples were obtained before definitive surgery or chemotherapy. Libraries were prepared by immunoSEQ multiplex PCR; TCRdb keeps only in-frame clonotypes and omits some of them. Of fewer than 20,000 clones in the sample, approximately 77% are singletons; the top ten hold 5.5% to 7%. Sequenced material: tumor tissue. These receptors all come from a human donor with high-grade serous ovarian cancer.

The rearrangement links TRBV15 to TRBJ1-2; 7 nucleotides line up with TRBD1. The CDR3 contains 15 residues. Germline lookup yields CDR1 LNHNV and CDR2 YYDKDF (reference sequence). After removal of 0 bases from V and 8 bases from J, the junction contained 9 bases not matched to a gene. CDR3 coding DNA: TGTGCCACCAGCAGAGAGGAGGGGGCGATGAAGGGCTACACCTTC. Amino acid sequence: CATSREEGAMKGYTF. The variable domain in full, with the rest retrieved from reference TRBV15 and TRBJ1-2, is DAMVIQNPRYQVTQFGKPVTLSCSQTLNHNVMYWYQQKSSQAPKLLFHYYDKDFNNEADTPDNFQSRRPNTSFCFLDIRSPGLGDTAMYLCATSREEGAMKGYTFGSGTRLTVV.

This clone was seen only once. CDR3 coding DNA: TGCGCCAGCAGCCAAGTGATCATGGACAGGCCGACCTACGAGCAGTACTTC. It translates to CASSQVIMDRPTYEQYF. The rearrangement joins TRBV4-1 to TRBJ2-7; 7 nucleotides align to TRBD1. Trimming cost V 1 base and J 2 bases; bases outside gene matches: 11. CDR3 length equals 17 residues. Germline V gene sequence: CDR1 MGHRA, CDR2 YSYEKL.

This clone was detected a few times. V usage is TRBV30 and J usage is TRBJ1-1; unclear D gene. CDR3 length: 12 residues. The V end lost 4 bases, the J end lost 4 bases, and 10 bases lay between the germline ends. CDR1 GTSNPN and CDR2 SVGIG come from the germline V gene (reference sequence). The CDR3 reads CAWTPGSTEAFF. As DNA, the CDR3 is TGTGCCTGGACCCCGGGGAGCACTGAAGCTTTCTTT. The full variable domain, with the rest looked up from reference TRBV30 and TRBJ1-1, is SQTIHQWPATLVQPVGSPLSLECTVEGTSNPNLYWYRQAAGRGLQLLFYSVGIGQISSEVPQNLSASRPQDRQFILSSKKLLLSDSGFYLCAWTPGSTEAFFGQGTRLTVV.

The chain carries TRBV5-4 and TRBJ2-3; 7 positions agree with TRBD2. CDR1 is SGHNT and CDR2 is YYREEE in the germline V gene (reference sequence). V gave up 2 bases and J gave up 2 bases; unmatched junction bases: 8. The CDR3 covers 16 residues. CDR3 nucleotides: TGTGCCAGCAGCTTACCTGGACTAGGGGTCACAGATACGCAGTATTTT. Translating it yields CASSLPGLGVTDTQYF.

The chain is built from TRBV10-3 and TRBJ1-1; D is uncertain. CDR3 size: 13 residues. The germline V and J ends were trimmed by 2 bases and 4 bases, with 8 bases remaining between them. Germline CDR1 and CDR2: ENHRY and SYGVKD. CDR3 residues: CAISEVFSTEAFF. In DNA form, the CDR3 reads TGTGCCATCAGTGAGGTCTTTAGCACTGAAGCTTTCTTT.

Concerning this clone: Relative to the germline gene, one junction end is altered; a read error may explain this. V is TRBV28 and J is TRBJ1-1; tentative D call: TRBD1 (6 bases). Per germline, CDR1 MDHEN and CDR2 SYDVKM. The CDR3 sequence is 15 residues long. This CDR3 reads CASSLFTGIGTEAFF. The DNA of the CDR3 is TGTGCCAGCAGCTTATTTACAGGGATAGGGACTGAAGCTTTCTTT.

The chain is built from TRBV4-3 and TRBJ2-7; D is ambiguous. V lost 1 base and J lost 0, with 10 bases in between. The V gene's germline CDR1 is LGHNA and CDR2 YSLEER. The CDR3 loop spans 15 amino acids. The CDR3 spells CASSQVAESSYEQYF. The DNA for the CDR3 is TGCGCCAGCAGCCAAGTTGCCGAGAGCTCCTACGAGCAGTACTTC.

This clone showed up just a few times. The chain carries TRBV5-1 and TRBJ2-5; D might be TRBD2 (6 bases). V was clipped by 1 base and J by 4 bases, with 17 bases between them. This CDR3 spans 16 amino acids. Germline CDR1 is SGHRS and CDR2 is YFSETQ. CDR3 sequence reads: CASSLSQRALGETQYF. The CDR3 nucleotides are TGCGCCAGCAGCTTGTCCCAGCGGGCTCTAGGAGAGACCCAGTACTTC.